The 30 T cell receptor beta chains below were found in one sample sequenced in a study of patients and donors after allogeneic stem cell transplantation. Each CDR3 protein is one row after TCRdb ran MiXCR on the RT-PCR reads. The sample shows about a million distinct CDR3 sequences, approximately 19% of them seen only once. Sequencing was done on a sample of blood, either unsorted or a sorted T cell fraction (not recorded which). These receptors were taken from a human donor who was either an allogeneic HSCT recipient or a stem cell or donor lymphocyte infusion donor (not recorded which). It is not recorded whose cells these are; they may come from a transplant donor.

This clonotype was observed a handful of times. The V and J genes are TRBV6-2 or TRBV6-3 and TRBJ2-2, with 9 bases aligning to TRBD2. CDR3 length: 17 amino acids. J gave up 6 bases and V 8 bases, and 16 bases lay outside the gene matches. Germline loops: CDR1 MNHEY, CDR2 SVGEGT. This chain's CDR3 is CASPPSPGTSSPGELFF. The CDR3 nucleotides are TGTGCCAGCCCTCCCTCGCCAGGGACTAGCTCACCCGGGGAGCTGTTTTTT.

In DNA, the CDR3 is TGTGCCAGCAGTTTTGGGGCGGGGCGACGGGACGAGCAGTACTTC. Translating it yields CASSFGAGRRDEQYF. The rearrangement uses TRBV12-3 or TRBV12-4 and TRBJ2-7, with a tentative D call TRBD2 (6 bases). There are 15 residues in the CDR3. Trimming stripped 3 bases from V and 5 bases from J, with 17 bases between.

This chain connects TRBV12-3 or TRBV12-4 to TRBJ1-6; tentative D call: TRBD1 (5 bases). V lost 4 bases, J lost 10 bases, and 14 bases lay in between. The CDR3 loop spans 14 amino acids. The CDR3 sequence is CASSWSDKLSPLHF. The CDR3 coding sequence is TGTGCCAGCAGTTGGTCGGACAAATTATCACCCCTCCACTTT.

The chain links TRBV12-3 or TRBV12-4 to TRBJ2-3, with D possibly matching TRBD2 (6 bases). Between the trimmed V and J ends, which lost 6 bases and 7 bases, there was a span of 14 bases. The CDR3 consists of 13 residues. CDR3 nucleotides: TGTGCCAGCAGAGAGGACCGGGGGAATACGCAGTATTTT. This gives the protein CASREDRGNTQYF.

This clonotype has a handful of counts. The CDR3 here is CASTERRADTQYF. The CDR3 DNA is TGTGCCAGCACGGAGCGGAGGGCAGATACGCAGTATTTT. The genes are TRBV6-1 and TRBJ2-3; D is possibly TRBD2 (6 bases). This CDR3 region has 13 residues. Trimming removed 7 bases at V and 4 bases at J, with 12 bases between. The germline V gene has CDR1 MNHNS and CDR2 SASEGT.

This clonotype was observed many times. The chain joins TRBV20-1 to TRBJ2-1; TRBD2 matches at 8 bases. Germline CDR1 is DFQATT and CDR2 is SNEGSKA (reference sequence). The CDR3 length is 14 residues. Trimming removed 3 bases from V and 8 bases from J; junction bases left unmatched: 9. In DNA, the CDR3 is TGCAGTGCTAGCGGGAGGGCCCGGGCTGATGAGCAGTTCTTC. Translated, it gives CSASGRARADEQFF.

This clonotype occurred a few times. This rearrangement joins TRBV27 to TRBJ1-3; D call uncertain. V shed 2 bases and J shed 3 bases, with 5 bases lying between them. The CDR3 has 13 amino acids. Germline V gives CDR1 MNHEY, CDR2 SMNVEV (reference sequence). The CDR3, as DNA: TGTGCCAGCAGTTTAGCGGATGGAAACACCATATATTTT. This codes for CASSLADGNTIYF.

This clonotype was seen only a few times. This rearrangement joins TRBV10-3 to TRBJ2-7; D may be TRBD1 or TRBD2 (5 bases each). The CDR3 has 15 residues. The V gene's germline CDR1 is ENHRY and CDR2 SYGVKD. Trimming took 2 bases from V and 3 from J, leaving 14 bases between them. CDR3 amino acids: CAISEGAGADYEQYF. In DNA, the CDR3 is TGTGCCATCAGTGAGGGGGCCGGGGCGGACTACGAGCAGTACTTC.

The chain employs TRBV27 and TRBJ2-5; D assignment may be TRBD1 or TRBD2 (5 bases each). V lost 0 bases, J lost 5 bases, and 16 bases lay in between. This CDR3 is 16 amino acids long. CDR1 MNHEY and CDR2 SMNVEV come from the germline V gene (reference sequence). Here the CDR3 DNA reads TGTGCCAGCAGTTTATCCGGGACCGCCAACAGGGAGACCCAGTACTTC. Translated: CASSLSGTANRETQYF.

This clonotype occurred a few times. The genes are TRBV27 and TRBJ2-7; TRBD2 matches at 9 bases. V gave up 6 bases and J gave up 4 bases; unmatched junction bases: 4. This CDR3 contains 13 residues. Germline-derived CDR1 and CDR2 are MNHEY and SMNVEV (reference sequence). CDR3 nucleotide sequence: TGTGCCAGCAGCGGGACTAGCATGTACGAGCAGTACTTC. It codes for CASSGTSMYEQYF.

This clonotype was detected only a few times. The chain joins TRBV7-8 to TRBJ2-6; 11 bases map to TRBD1. Germline CDR1 SGHVS, CDR2 FQNEAQ. The CDR3 consists of 18 residues. Trimming took 2 bases from V and 4 from J; bases not matched to a gene: 7. The CDR3 protein is CASSLRDRGDVGANVLTF. CDR3 coding DNA: TGTGCCAGCAGCTTAAGGGACAGGGGGGACGTGGGGGCCAACGTCCTGACTTTC.

The V call is TRBV20-1, the J call TRBJ1-1; 7 nucleotides agree with TRBD1. The length of the CDR3 is 15 residues. V gave up 2 bases and J gave up 6 bases; unmatched junction bases: 12. The V gene's germline CDR1 is DFQATT and CDR2 SNEGSKA (reference sequence). This CDR3 is CSARMLGGRGAEAFF. DNA of the CDR3: TGCAGTGCTAGAATGTTAGGGGGCAGGGGGGCTGAAGCTTTCTTT.

In its sample, this clonotype was seen a few times. The rearrangement links TRBV10-3 to TRBJ2-5; 7 nucleotides line up with TRBD2. This CDR3 region has 14 residues. Germline V CDR1 and CDR2: ENHRY, SYGVKD. V lost 3 bases, J lost 5 bases, and 6 bases stayed unmatched. CDR3 loop: CAISDRRERETQYF. The CDR3 DNA follows: TGTGCCATCAGTGACCGGCGGGAGAGGGAGACCCAGTACTTC.

A few counts support this clonotype. For the CDR3, the DNA is TGCAGCGTTGAACTCAGCCCCTACGAGCAGTACTTC. Protein product: CSVELSPYEQYF. J is TRBJ2-7 and V is TRBV29-1; D is unclear. V lost 2 bases to trimming and J lost 2 bases, with 7 bases between them. The CDR3 is 12 amino acids. Germline lookup yields CDR1 SQVTM and CDR2 ANQGSEA.

V usage is TRBV3-1 and J usage is TRBJ2-7; D is unresolved. Germline loops: CDR1 LGHDT, CDR2 YNNKEL (reference sequence). The V gene lost 1 base and the J gene lost 0 bases, with 7 bases spanning the gap. This CDR3 region has 14 residues. Here the CDR3 DNA reads TGTGCCAGCAGCCAAGGTGCGAGCTCCTACGAGCAGTACTTC. It encodes CASSQGASSYEQYF.

This clonotype came up a few times. The rearrangement uses TRBV27 and TRBJ1-2, with D perhaps TRBD1 (5 bases). The CDR3 runs 15 residues. V lost 0 bases, J lost 0 bases, and 8 bases lay in between. Germline assignment: CDR1 MNHEY and CDR2 SMNVEV (reference sequence). The CDR3 sequence is CASSLSPDTNYGYTF. The CDR3 nucleotides are TGTGCCAGCAGTTTATCCCCGGACACTAACTATGGCTACACCTTC.

The chain has TRBV12-3 or TRBV12-4 and TRBJ1-1; D gene ambiguous. The CDR3 totals 13 residues. V dropped 7 bases and J dropped 2 bases, with 11 bases sitting between them. CDR3 in DNA: TGTGCCAGCAACCCACCGGGAAACACTGAAGCTTTCTTT. Translated, it gives CASNPPGNTEAFF.

The chain combines TRBV2 with TRBJ2-3; 8 bases agree with TRBD2. J lost 5 bases, V lost 6 bases, and 13 bases had no gene match. This CDR3 is built from 16 residues. Looked up from germline, CDR1 is SNHLY and CDR2 is FYNNEI. CDR3 sequence: CASRSPPAGGGDTQYF. DNA for the CDR3: TGTGCCAGCAGGTCCCCCCCGGCGGGAGGAGGAGATACGCAGTATTTT.

On this clonotype: This may be a read error, as it is one base from a much larger clone. The rearrangement uses TRBV12-3 or TRBV12-4 and TRBJ2-3; TRBD1 might be the D (6 bases). The CDR3 contains 14 residues. Trimming took off 7 bases at V and 7 bases at J, with 18 bases between the two ends. The CDR3 here is CASTQPGHGYTQYF. The CDR3 bases are TGTGCCAGCACCCAACCGGGACATGGATATACGCAGTATTTT.

The chain joins TRBV5-1 to TRBJ1-3, with D hard to call. The CDR3 is 16 amino acids. Germline CDR1 is SGHRS and CDR2 is YFSETQ. V lost 5 bases and J 1 base, leaving 16 bases between the germline ends. The CDR3 DNA sequence: TGCGCCAGCAGACTGGGGAGGAGCTCATCTGGAAACACCATATATTTT. It translates to CASRLGRSSSGNTIYF.

This clonotype was observed a handful of times. The V and J genes are TRBV11-2 and TRBJ2-2; D is perhaps TRBD2 (6 bases). Trimming cost V 4 bases and J 0 bases, with 18 bases left between them. This CDR3 spans 18 amino acids. CDR1 and CDR2 (germline): SGHAT, FQNNGV. For the CDR3, the DNA is TGTGCCAGCAGCTCACCCCCCTGGGGGGAAACGAACACCGGGGAGCTGTTTTTT. Translation: CASSSPPWGETNTGELFF.

This clonotype was found a few times. For the CDR3, the DNA is TGCAGTGCTACCGGACAGGGGGCGAGGGAGCAGTACTTC. Translated: CSATGQGAREQYF. V is TRBV20-1 and J is TRBJ2-7, with TRBD1 matching 11 bases. The CDR3 runs to 13 residues. V was pared by 4 bases and J by 7 bases, with 6 bases of the junction left unmatched. In germline, CDR1 is DFQATT, CDR2 SNEGSKA (reference sequence).

This clonotype turned up a few times. The rearrangement links TRBV5-6 to TRBJ2-7, with 7 bases fitting TRBD1. The germline V gene has CDR1 SGHDT and CDR2 YYEEEE. The CDR3 runs to 12 residues. Germline trimming cut 0 bases from V and 10 bases from J; bases unmatched to any gene: 4. CDR3 in DNA: TGTGCCAGCAGCTTGGGGGACAGTCGACAGTACTTC. Protein: CASSLGDSRQYF.

This clonotype was counted only a few times. A junction boundary mismatches the germline segment, possibly from a read error. The rearrangement joins TRBV29-1 to TRBJ2-7; 9 bases agree with TRBD1. This CDR3 is built from 13 residues. Germline V CDR1 and CDR2: SQVTM, ANQGSEA. CDR3 DNA: TGCAGCGTTGAAATCCACGGGACAGGGTCGATCGACTTC. Translating it yields CSVEIHGTGSIDF.

This clonotype has a count of ten or more. The rearrangement links TRBV12-3 or TRBV12-4 to TRBJ1-1, with a possible D match to TRBD1 (6 bases). The CDR3 extends over 12 amino acids. The ends were cut back, 6 bases at V and 8 bases at J, with 13 bases in the middle. The chain's CDR3 is CASSQGGIEAFF. CDR3 sequence (DNA): TGTGCCAGCAGCCAAGGGGGGATAGAAGCTTTCTTT.

This clonotype was counted many times. CDR3 region: CASGQGTSGPDTQYF. The CDR3, as DNA: TGCGCCAGCGGACAAGGGACTAGTGGGCCAGATACGCAGTATTTT. The chain links TRBV5-1 to TRBJ2-3, with 8 bases that match TRBD2. The CDR3 covers 15 residues. From germline, CDR1 is SGHRS and CDR2 YFSETQ. The trim removed 7 bases at V and 4 bases at J, leaving 11 bases unmatched.

A few counts support this clonotype. The rearrangement joins TRBV12-3 or TRBV12-4 to TRBJ2-3; the match to TRBD1 covers 8 bases. The V gene end was trimmed by 7 bases and the J gene end by 6 bases; junction bases not matched to a gene: 6. The CDR3 has 13 residues. In DNA, the CDR3 is TGTGCCAGCAACTACAGGGGGGACGATACGCAGTATTTT. Translated: CASNYRGDDTQYF.

The rearrangement joins TRBV12-3 or TRBV12-4 to TRBJ2-2; TRBD1 matches 8 bases. The junction had 7 bases not matched to a gene; V was cut back by 7 bases and J by 3 bases. The CDR3 loop spans 15 amino acids. The CDR3 loop reads CASNGPDRDTGELFF. In DNA form, the CDR3 reads TGTGCCAGCAATGGCCCGGACAGGGACACCGGGGAGCTGTTTTTT.

The gene calls are TRBV6-1 and TRBJ1-5; 7 positions match TRBD1. The germline CDR1 and CDR2 sequences are MNHNS and SASEGT. The CDR3 extends over 16 amino acids. V was clipped by 3 bases and J by 4 bases; unmatched bases: 9. The CDR3 coding sequence is TGTGCCAGCAGTGATGAGGGGGCGCTGGGAAATCAGCCCCAGCATTTT. Amino acid sequence: CASSDEGALGNQPQHF.

The rearrangement uses TRBV6-1 and TRBJ1-4; 8 bases map to TRBD1. CDR3 size: 16 residues. The germline CDR1 and CDR2 sequences are MNHNS and SASEGT. V shed 5 bases and J 8 bases; nucleotides not matched to a gene: 13. CDR3 loop: CASSRAGQGLREKLFF. CDR3 bases: TGTGCCAGCAGTAGAGCTGGACAGGGACTGAGGGAAAAACTGTTTTTT.